The next 5 T cell receptor beta chains were all read from a single sample in a study of T cells after yellow fever vaccination (dated by TCRdb to between 2018 and 2021). The label giving this sample's treatment or condition can be read as: live attenuated yellow fever vaccine strain. Libraries were constructed by 5' RACE. This sample was sequenced with an Illumina HiSeq 2500. TCRdb passed the public sequencing reads through fastp at Q25 and MiXCR, retaining productive beta sequences. When rows share a CDR3 protein, they turn into one entry using the most common DNA and genes. For this sample the table gives hundreds of thousands of distinct CDR3 sequences, of which 11% were detected only once. The ten largest clones represent roughly 18% of the sample. Source: PBMCs, taken on the day of the first yellow fever vaccination. All receptors derive from a man younger than 30 who received the YFV17D yellow fever vaccine.

The table lists this clonotype with many counts. The chain couples TRBV7-2 to TRBJ2-2; 8 bases agree with TRBD1. V shed 6 bases and J 4 bases; nucleotides not matched to a gene: 7. Germline loops: CDR1 SGHTA, CDR2 FQGNSA. This CDR3 is 15 amino acids long. Written as DNA, the CDR3 is TGTGCCAGCAGGATTGACAGGGGAGCCACCGGGGAGCTGTTTTTT. Translating gives CASRIDRGATGELFF.

This clonotype was counted between two and nine times. The V call is TRBV10-3, the J call TRBJ2-3; 7 bases match TRBD1. The CDR3 covers 13 residues. Germline-derived CDR1 and CDR2 are ENHRY and SYGVKD. V lost 7 bases to trimming and J lost 5 bases; unmatched junction nucleotides: 6. The CDR3, as DNA: TGTGCCATCACCGAAGGGGGCGGAGATACGCAGTATTTT. Translated: CAITEGGGDTQYF.

The genes are TRBV21-1 and TRBJ2-7; TRBD2, the D gene given by the table, was not confirmed from the DNA. TRBV21-1 is labeled a pseudogene. CDR3 length: 17 residues. The DNA of the CDR3 is TGTGCCAGCAGCAAAGGGGAAGGCTCTCCACTGGGGTACGAGCAGTACTTC. Its translation is CASSKGEGSPLGYEQYF.

V gene TRBV5-6 combines with J gene TRBJ2-5; a weak D match, TRBD1 (6 bases). V was pared by 4 bases and J by 5 bases, with 12 bases between. The CDR3 has 13 residues. Germline V CDR1 and CDR2: SGHDT, YYEEEE. This CDR3 is CASSTGQRETQYF. CDR3 bases: TGTGCCAGCAGCACAGGACAGCGGGAGACCCAGTACTTC.

This clonotype was observed a handful of times. The chain has TRBV6-2 or TRBV6-3 and TRBJ2-3; 14 positions match TRBD2. CDR1 is MNHEY and CDR2 is SVGEGT in the germline V gene. The CDR3 runs 18 residues. With 6 bases clipped from V and 6 bases from J, the junction kept 14 bases outside the gene matches. CDR3 region: CASRTHRTSGGMFDTQYF. CDR3 DNA sequence: TGTGCCAGCAGGACCCACAGGACTAGCGGGGGGATGTTTGATACGCAGTATTTT.